This paragraph covers one T cell receptor (beta chain) sequence. Some clones are missing from TCRdb's copy, which holds only in-frame ones; the method was immunoSEQ multiplex PCR. The repertoire holds 65,000 to 100,000 clones, with roughly 89% as singletons. V trimming: 8 bases; J trimming: 9 bases; junction bases outside the gene matches: 13. The CDR3 loop spans 14 amino acids. Looked up from germline, CDR1 is SQVTM and CDR2 is ANQGSEA. This entry comes from a study of control samples from healthy donors and cancer patients. Sequenced sample: blood. The rearrangement links TRBV29-1 to TRBJ2-1, with TRBD2 matching 10 bases. The sequence came from a middle-aged man in good health. The CDR3 DNA sequence: TGCAGCTTCAATAGCGGGGGGCCCCTCGGTGAGCAGTTCTTC. It is translated as CSFNSGGPLGEQFF.